Listed here are 31 T cell receptor beta chains from one sample, sequenced in a study of tumor-infiltrating lymphocytes in oesophageal squamous cell carcinoma. MiXCR, applied by TCRdb to the PCR reads, yields one record per CDR3 protein. The table lists thousands of distinct CDR3 sequences, 15% to 18% of them singletons, with around 13% in the top ten. Sequenced input: blood. These TCRs come from a male donor with esophageal squamous cell carcinoma.

By sample fraction, this clonotype is medium-sized. This rearrangement joins TRBV25-1 to TRBJ2-1; TRBD2 agrees at 7 bases. Germline CDR1 reads MGHDK; CDR2 reads SYGVNS. The CDR3 totals 16 residues. The V gene end was trimmed by 1 base and the J gene end by 4 bases; junction bases not matched to a gene: 7. The CDR3 DNA reads as TGTGCCAGCAGTGAATTTGGAGGGAGGGGTTACAATGAGCAGTTCTTC. Residues: CASSEFGGRGYNEQFF.

Note on this clonotype: The junction does not match germline at one end; this may be a read error. The chain recombines TRBV11-2 with TRBJ2-1; D is possibly TRBD2 (6 bases). This CDR3 has 14 amino acids. Germline V CDR1 and CDR2: SGHAT, FQNNGV. The CDR3 region is CARSGQEPYNERVF. CDR3 sequence (DNA): TGTGCCAGGAGCGGGCAGGAACCCTACAATGAGCGGGTCTTC.

For this clonotype: The CDR3 carries no conserved terminal phenylalanine or tryptophan, so it likely arises from a read error. Because the CDR3's place on the DNA is in doubt, the DNA is left out and the CDR3 is given as listed by TCRdb. The chain carries TRBV12-3 or TRBV12-4 and TRBJ2-3; the table's TRBD1 call for D was not verified on the DNA. A total of 17 residues make up the CDR3, ends included. This chain's CDR3 is CASTPGGQQNNEQFFGP.

This clonotype was found many times. V gene TRBV6-1 combines with J gene TRBJ1-2; D perhaps matches TRBD1 (6 bases). The CDR3 covers 14 residues. The germline V and J ends were trimmed by 7 bases and 5 bases, with 17 bases remaining between them. Germline V lookup: CDR1 MNHNS, CDR2 SASEGT. The CDR3 DNA is TGTGCCAGCACCCCTGCAGGGGCTGGTTATGGCTACACCTTC. Its protein product is CASTPAGAGYGYTF.

This clonotype has a count of ten or more. A much larger clone differs by one base, so this may be a read error. V usage is TRBV7-8 and J usage is TRBJ2-1, with a tentative D call TRBD2 (5 bases). Germline assignment: CDR1 SGHVS and CDR2 FQNEAQ. The V end lost 1 base, the J end lost 10 bases, and 14 bases lay between the germline ends. This CDR3 comprises 14 residues. The CDR3 reads CASSLVWRTHEQFF. Here the CDR3 DNA reads TGTGCCAGCAGCTTAGTGTGGAGGACCCACGAGCAGTTCTTC.

By sample share, this clonotype is medium-sized (0.01 to 0.1%). The V gene is TRBV6-1, the J gene TRBJ2-5, with D perhaps being TRBD1 or TRBD2 (6 bases each). This CDR3 region has 14 residues. V lost 2 bases and J lost 5, with 12 bases in between. Germline-derived CDR1 and CDR2 are MNHNS and SASEGT. As DNA, the CDR3 is TGTGCCAGCAGTGAATTAGGGGGGAGGGAGACCCAGTACTTC. Translating gives CASSELGGRETQYF.

Comment on this clonotype: A much larger clone lies one base from this, so it may be a read error. The J gene is TRBJ2-5, the V gene TRBV5-5, with 7 bases lining up with TRBD2. The DNA matches TRBJ2-1 better at its end, which makes the J call doubtful. CDR1 and CDR2 (germline): SGHKS, YYEKEE (reference sequence). The CDR3 loop spans 15 amino acids. In DNA, the CDR3 is TGTGCCAGCAGCCCCGCCGGGGGGATATCCTACGAGCAGTTCTTC. It translates to CASSPAGGISYEQFF.

This clonotype was counted many times. V and J are TRBV7-8 and TRBJ1-3; no reliable D call. Germline CDR1 is SGHVS and CDR2 is FQNEAQ. The germline V and J ends were trimmed by 5 bases and 4 bases, with 12 bases remaining between them. The CDR3 contains 14 residues. CDR3 protein: CASSGSFPGNTIYF. CDR3 bases: TGTGCCAGCAGCGGTAGTTTTCCGGGAAACACCATATATTTT. The entire variable domain, with the rest obtained from reference TRBV7-8 and TRBJ1-3, is as follows: GAGVSQSPRYKVAKRGQDVALRCDPISGHVSLFWYQQALGQGPEFLTYFQNEAQLDKSGLPSDRFFAERPEGSVSTLKIQRTQQEDSAVYLCASSGSFPGNTIYFGEGSWLTVV.

This clonotype counts as medium-sized. V is TRBV7-3 and J is TRBJ2-7, with D unresolved. Trimming took off 1 base at V and 5 bases at J, with 18 bases between the two ends. The CDR3 runs 16 residues. The germline V gene has CDR1 SGHTA and CDR2 FQGTGA. CDR3 sequence: CASSLSGSGPRNEQYF. The CDR3 nucleotides read TGTGCCAGCAGCTTAAGCGGTTCCGGGCCTCGAAACGAGCAGTACTTC.

This clonotype was found many times. V is TRBV14 and J is TRBJ2-5; D remains unclear. Per germline, CDR1 SGHDN and CDR2 FVKESK. Trimming took off 1 base at V and 5 bases at J, with 2 bases between the two ends. This CDR3 comprises 11 residues. DNA for the CDR3: TGTGCCAGCAGCCAAGCCGAGACCCAGTACTTC. Amino acids: CASSQAETQYF.

The chain has TRBV18 and TRBJ1-5, with 7 bases identical to TRBD1. Germline V lookup: CDR1 KGHSH, CDR2 LQKENI. V was pared by 4 bases and J by 2 bases, with 5 bases of the junction left unmatched. The CDR3 loop spans 15 amino acids. The DNA of the CDR3 is TGTGCCAGCTCACGGGTAGGGGGCGGCAATCAGCCCCAGCATTTT. Protein sequence: CASSRVGGGNQPQHF.

This clonotype was found many times. V usage is TRBV27 and J usage is TRBJ1-5; TRBD1 agrees at 8 bases. The CDR3 consists of 12 residues. CDR1 and CDR2 (germline): MNHEY, SMNVEV (reference sequence). The V gene end was trimmed by 10 bases and the J gene end by 5 bases; junction bases not matched to a gene: 4. The chain's CDR3 is CATQTGDQPQHF. Written as DNA, the CDR3 is TGTGCCACCCAGACAGGGGATCAGCCCCAGCATTTT.

Sample share makes this clonotype medium-sized (0.01 to 0.1%). The chain couples TRBV11-2 to TRBJ2-1, with 8 bases fitting TRBD2. The germline CDR1 and CDR2 sequences are SGHAT and FQNNGV. The CDR3 is 18 amino acids. The junction had 13 bases not matched to a gene; V was cut back by 2 bases and J by 4 bases. The chain's CDR3 is CASSLKMRKTGGYNEQFF. CDR3 nucleotides: TGTGCCAGCAGCTTAAAGATGAGGAAAACGGGGGGGTACAATGAGCAGTTCTTC.

The table lists this clonotype with many counts. V is TRBV7-9 and J is TRBJ1-2; 7 nucleotides line up with TRBD1. Germline V gives CDR1 SEHNR, CDR2 FQNEAQ (reference sequence). V gave up 5 bases and J gave up 0 bases; unmatched junction bases: 9. The CDR3 contains 16 residues. The CDR3 nucleotides read TGTGCCAGCAGCCGCAGGACAGGCCGAGCTAACTATGGCTACACCTTC. Its translation: CASSRRTGRANYGYTF.

By sample share, this clonotype is medium-sized. The chain couples TRBV12-3 or TRBV12-4 to TRBJ2-1, with TRBD1 identical over 7 bases. Trimming removed 7 bases from V and 10 bases from J; junction bases left unmatched: 4. CDR3 length: 11 amino acids. CDR3 amino acids: CASKQGREQFF. The DNA for the CDR3 is TGTGCCAGCAAACAGGGGCGGGAGCAGTTCTTC.

At least ten counts were recorded for this clonotype. The gene calls are TRBV19 and TRBJ2-3; 10 nucleotides align to TRBD2. The V segment lost 6 bases and the J segment 0 bases; nucleotides outside the gene matches: 6. CDR3 size: 16 residues. CDR1 is LNHDA, CDR2 SQIVND, per germline (reference sequence). The CDR3 nucleotides are TGTGCCAGTAGCACCCCTAGCGGGGGTAGCACAGATACGCAGTATTTT. Protein sequence: CASSTPSGGSTDTQYF.

This clonotype was picked up many times. The chain combines TRBV10-1 with TRBJ2-7, with TRBD1 identical over 8 bases. The CDR3 consists of 15 residues. With 3 bases clipped from V and 6 bases from J, the junction kept 10 bases outside the gene matches. Germline CDR1 reads WNHNN; CDR2 reads SYGVQD (reference sequence). This chain's CDR3 is CASSDGTGRSAEQYF. DNA for the CDR3: TGCGCCAGCAGTGACGGGACAGGTAGATCTGCCGAGCAGTACTTC.

This clonotype is medium-sized by share. The rearrangement links TRBV7-9 to TRBJ2-7, with D unresolved. Trimming removed 5 bases from V and 5 bases from J, with 10 bases in between. This CDR3 has 12 amino acids. CDR1 is SEHNR, CDR2 FQNEAQ, per germline (reference sequence). DNA for the CDR3: TGTGCCAGCAGCCCCACTTTTGACGAGCAGTACTTC. Its protein product is CASSPTFDEQYF.

This clonotype was recorded at least ten times. The J gene is TRBJ2-5, the V gene TRBV6-1, with TRBD2 matching 11 bases. This CDR3 is built from 18 residues. Per germline, CDR1 MNHNS and CDR2 SASEGT. The junction had 17 bases not matched to a gene; V was cut back by 11 bases and J by 0 bases. This chain's CDR3 is CASPEVAGGPWYQETQYF. CDR3 nucleotides: TGTGCCTCTCCGGAGGTAGCGGGGGGGCCCTGGTACCAAGAGACCCAGTACTTC.

This clonotype was counted between two and nine times. The CDR3 carries no conserved terminal phenylalanine or tryptophan, so it likely arises from a read error. Because the CDR3's place on the DNA is in doubt, the DNA is left out and the CDR3 is given as listed by TCRdb. V and J are TRBV12-3 or TRBV12-4 and TRBJ2-7. The CDR3 is 13 amino acids long, termini counted. This chain's CDR3 is CASSFGYGYTFGS.

Regarding this clonotype: The CDR3 does not close with the conserved phenylalanine or tryptophan, likely indicating a read error. Because the CDR3's place on the DNA is in doubt, the DNA is left out and the CDR3 is given as listed by TCRdb. The V call is TRBV7-6, the J call TRBJ1-1; the table's D gene call, TRBD1, was not cross checked with the DNA. Including both end residues, the CDR3 is 17 amino acids long. The germline gives CDR1 SGHVS, CDR2 FNYEAQ. The CDR3 spells CASSLGGAGVGEQYFGS.

Ten or more counts support this clonotype. This chain links TRBV27 with TRBJ2-1, with TRBD2 identical over 13 bases. The germline CDR1 and CDR2 sequences are MNHEY and SMNVEV (reference sequence). The CDR3 runs 16 residues. Germline trimming cut 2 bases from V and 9 bases from J; bases unmatched to any gene: 7. The chain's CDR3 is CASSLTGTSGAGEQFF. The CDR3 DNA reads TGTGCCAGCAGTTTAACCGGGACTAGCGGGGCCGGTGAGCAGTTCTTC.

This clonotype was seen many times. The rearrangement links TRBV6-1 to TRBJ2-5, with D possibly being TRBD1 (5 bases). Trimming took off 5 bases at V and 4 bases at J, with 8 bases between the two ends. Germline V gene sequence: CDR1 MNHNS, CDR2 SASEGT. The CDR3 consists of 12 residues. CDR3 DNA sequence: TGTGCCAGCAGTTATCAGGGAGAGACCCAGTACTTC. Translated, it gives CASSYQGETQYF.

Remarks on this clonotype: A much larger clone is a single base away; this may be a read error. The rearrangement uses TRBV5-6 and TRBJ2-5; 7 bases map to TRBD2. Trimming cost V 4 bases and J 11 bases; bases outside gene matches: 14. The germline gives CDR1 SGHDT, CDR2 YYEEEE. The CDR3 length is 14 residues. This chain's CDR3 is CASSRTRLYNEQYF. Written as DNA, the CDR3 is TGTGCCAGCAGCCGGACTAGGCTTTACAATGAGCAGTACTTC.

V is TRBV5-1 and J is TRBJ2-2, with 9 bases lining up with TRBD2. The V segment lost 0 bases and the J segment 6 bases; nucleotides outside the gene matches: 3. The CDR3 has 15 residues. CDR1 is SGHRS, CDR2 YFSETQ, per germline. The CDR3: CASSLVGGGAGELFF. The CDR3 nucleotides are TGCGCCAGCAGCTTGGTCGGCGGGGGGGCCGGGGAGCTGTTTTTT.

The rearrangement joins TRBV4-2 to TRBJ2-5; D possibly corresponds to TRBD2 (5 bases). The tail of the sequence fits TRBJ2-1 better, so the J call may be wrong. The CDR3 is made up of 13 amino acids. Germline lookup yields CDR1 LGHNA and CDR2 YNFKEQ. The CDR3 protein is CASSQERASEQFF. CDR3 bases: TGTGCCAGCAGCCAAGAGAGGGCCAGCGAGCAGTTCTTC.

The rearrangement links TRBV28 to TRBJ2-5; tentative D call: TRBD2 (5 bases). The J call is in doubt because the DNA end fits TRBJ2-7 better. This CDR3 has 15 amino acids. Germline CDR1 and CDR2: MDHEN and SYDVKM. CDR3 nucleotide sequence: TGTGCCAGCAGCCCCCCCCGGGCCGGGGTAGGCGAGCAGTACTTC. It codes for CASSPPRAGVGEQYF.

Comment on this clonotype: One end of the junction is discordant with germline, which a read error may explain. The J gene is TRBJ2-1, the V gene TRBV7-8; D is ambiguous. Germline CDR1 and CDR2: SGHVS and FQNEAQ. The CDR3 covers 15 residues. DNA for the CDR3: TGTGCCAGCAGCATATCCTACAGCTCCTACAAGGAGCAGTTCTTC. This gives the protein CASSISYSSYKEQFF.

This clonotype was detected ten times or more. This may come from a read error, since a much larger clone is one base off. This sequence joins TRBV27 and TRBJ2-1; the D gene could be TRBD1 or TRBD2 (5 bases each). TRBJ2-7 matches the DNA end more closely, so the J call is doubtful. Germline assignment: CDR1 MNHEY and CDR2 SMNVEV (reference sequence). This CDR3 has 15 residues. The CDR3 is CASSLGVTSYNEQYF. The CDR3 DNA reads TGTGCCAGCAGTTTGGGGGTTACCTCCTACAATGAGCAGTACTTC.

There are many counts of this clonotype. The chain employs TRBV4-2 and TRBJ2-2, with 9 nucleotides matching TRBD2. This CDR3 is built from 17 residues. The V gene end was trimmed by 1 base and the J gene end by 4 bases; junction bases not matched to a gene: 7. Germline lookup yields CDR1 LGHNA and CDR2 YNFKEQ. Here the CDR3 reads CASSQAQGTSPTGELFF. CDR3 nucleotide sequence: TGTGCCAGCAGCCAAGCACAAGGGACTAGCCCCACCGGGGAGCTGTTTTTT.

This clonotype appeared many times. Here the CDR3 reads CASMYVGGEAEAFF. The CDR3 region has the DNA TGCGCCAGCATGTACGTGGGGGGGGAAGCTGAAGCTTTCTTT. This chain links TRBV10-2 with TRBJ1-1, with a possible D match to TRBD1 (5 bases). The germline V gene encodes CDR1 WSHSY and CDR2 SAAADI. The germline V and J ends were trimmed by 7 bases and 6 bases, with 18 bases remaining between them. This CDR3 is 14 amino acids long.